This T cell receptor (beta chain) was captured by sequencing in a study of CD8 T cells in ankylosing spondylitis. Each CDR3 protein gets one entry after TCRdb re-called the 5' RACE reads with MiXCR. The data hold around 230,000 distinct CDR3 sequences, with roughly 8.2% observed a single time. This clonotype showed up many times. V was clipped by 3 bases and J by 9 bases, with 8 bases between them. Germline V gives CDR1 SQVTM, CDR2 ANQGSEA. This CDR3 is built from 10 residues. J is TRBJ1-1 and V is TRBV29-1; perhaps TRBD1 as D (6 bases). Source material: blood, either unsorted or a sorted T cell fraction (not recorded which). The sequence derives from a female donor with ankylosing spondylitis or in good health (not recorded which). The CDR3 DNA is TGCAGCGTTGAGGACAGTAAAGCTTTCTTT. Protein: CSVEDSKAFF.